One sample yielded the 6 T cell receptor beta chains listed below, sequenced in a study of blood T cell repertoires in COVID-19. The table came from immunoSEQ multiplex PCR; TCRdb's copy has only in-frame clones and leaves some out. The sample records 350,000 to 500,000 clones, nearly 90% being singletons. Sequences were obtained from PBMCs or T cells enriched from blood (not recorded which). The receptor source for this set is a woman under 30 who had been exposed to COVID-19.

J is TRBJ1-5 and V is TRBV18; no clear D. The CDR3 has 15 residues. Germline V lookup: CDR1 KGHSH, CDR2 LQKENI. Trimming shortened V by 3 bases and J by 3 bases, and 12 bases separated the two germline ends. This CDR3 is CASSPLDSNNQPQHF. The CDR3 DNA reads TGTGCCAGCTCACCCTTGGACTCAAACAATCAGCCCCAGCATTTT.

The rearrangement links TRBV7-9 to TRBJ2-1, with TRBD2 as a possible D gene (6 bases). The length of the CDR3 is 11 residues. Germline V gene sequence: CDR1 SEHNR, CDR2 FQNEAQ (reference sequence). V was pared by 1 base and J by 12 bases, with 7 bases between. CDR3 in DNA: TGTGCCAGCAGCTTAGACGGGGGGCAGTTCTTC. Translated, it gives CASSLDGGQFF.

The V gene is TRBV7-9, the J gene TRBJ1-4; D not resolved. Trimming left V 3 bases short and J 0 bases short, with 8 bases between. The CDR3 has 15 amino acids. Per the germline V gene, CDR1 is SEHNR and CDR2 is FQNEAQ (reference sequence). Here the CDR3 reads CASSFVQSTNEKLFF. CDR3 nucleotide sequence: TGTGCCAGCAGCTTCGTGCAGTCAACTAATGAAAAACTGTTTTTT.

The rearrangement links TRBV7-2 to TRBJ2-3; 8 nucleotides match TRBD2. CDR1 SGHTA and CDR2 FQGNSA come from the germline V gene. There are 17 residues in the CDR3. V trimming: 6 bases; J trimming: 1 base; junction bases outside the gene matches: 12. CDR3 amino acids: CASSPQVGRGGTDTQYF. DNA of the CDR3: TGTGCCAGCAGTCCACAAGTCGGGCGGGGGGGCACAGATACGCAGTATTTT.

The rearrangement uses TRBV7-2 and TRBJ2-1; 10 bases line up with TRBD2. The CDR3 runs 12 residues. The junction had 1 base not matched to a gene; V was cut back by 4 bases and J by 10 bases. Germline assignment: CDR1 SGHTA and CDR2 FQGNSA. CDR3 sequence (DNA): TGTGCCAGCAGCTCGGGACTAGCGGAGCAGTTCTTC. Translating it yields CASSSGLAEQFF.

CDR3 coding DNA: TGTGCCAGCAACATTGGGGGAGGGAAGACCGGAACTGAAGCTTTCTTT. Amino acid sequence: CASNIGGGKTGTEAFF. V and J are TRBV7-9 and TRBJ1-1, with D tentatively TRBD1 (5 bases). The CDR3 contains 16 residues. V was clipped by 7 bases and J by 5 bases, with 23 bases between them. CDR1 and CDR2 from the germline V gene are SEHNR and FQNEAQ (reference sequence). Drawing the rest from reference TRBV7-9 and TRBJ1-1, the complete variable domain is DTGVSQNPRHKITKRGQNVTFRCDPISEHNRLYWYRQTLGQGPEFLTYFQNEAQLEKSRLLSDRFSAERPKGSFSTLEIQRTEQGDSAMYLCASNIGGGKTGTEAFFGQGTRLTVV.